This T cell receptor (beta chain) was identified during a study of cytomegalovirus exposure and HLA in healthy donors. The primer mix had 60 Vbeta and 13 Jbeta primers. Method: immunoSEQ multiplex PCR; TCRdb's copy keeps in-frame clones and lacks some. Found here are around 160,000 clones, just under 75% of them singletons; the top ten hold roughly 1.7%. Germline V lookup: CDR1 SGHTA, CDR2 FQGNSA. Between the trimmed V and J ends, which lost 6 bases and 3 bases, there was a span of 12 bases. CDR3 size: 15 residues. The count of this clone is one. This sequence was found in a woman aged 18-30 years in good health and CMV-seronegative. The V gene is TRBV7-2, the J gene TRBJ1-6; no reliable D call. Sequenced: PBMCs. The CDR3 protein is CASSSQVDYNSPLHF. CDR3 nucleotide sequence: TGTGCCAGCAGTTCCCAGGTGGACTATAATTCACCCCTCCACTTT.